The 28 T cell receptor beta chains in this list originate from one sample, sequenced in a study of blood T cell repertoires in COVID-19 (dated by TCRdb to 2019 to 2021). The library was generated by the immunoSEQ multiplex PCR assay. TCRdb re-hosts the immuneACCESS table, in-frame sequences only. Its copies lack some clones; in the studies checked, an unresolved V gene accounts for under half of them, and the cause for the rest is not known. This sample holds approximately 170,000 clones; under 85% were observed only once. The ten most abundant clones make up around 1.2% of the sample. Sequenced sample: peripheral blood. The source of these receptors is a man in his 60s who had recovered from COVID-19.

This clone was detected only a few times. This chain uses TRBV12-3 or TRBV12-4 with TRBJ1-1; D not certain. V lost 3 bases and J lost 0, with 2 bases in between. The CDR3 consists of 12 residues. The CDR3 here is CASSFMNTEAFF. DNA of the CDR3: TGTGCCAGCAGTTTCATGAACACTGAAGCTTTCTTT.

This clone has just one count. This rearrangement joins TRBV19 to TRBJ1-2, with 8 bases matching TRBD1. Trimming removed 4 bases from V and 6 bases from J; junction bases left unmatched: 7. The CDR3 is 14 residues long. Germline V gene lookup returns CDR1 LNHDA and CDR2 SQIVND (reference sequence). CDR3 loop: CASSKGQGVNGYTF. DNA for the CDR3: TGTGCCAGTAGTAAAGGACAGGGAGTTAATGGCTACACCTTC.

The rearrangement uses TRBV4-2 and TRBJ2-1, with a possible D match to TRBD2 (6 bases). The germline V gene has CDR1 LGHNA and CDR2 YNFKEQ. The CDR3 length is 16 residues. The V end was cut by 0 bases, the J end by 2 bases, with 11 bases between. DNA of the CDR3: TGTGCCAGCAGCCAAGATTGGGACTCCACCTACAATGAGCAGTTCTTC. Its protein product is CASSQDWDSTYNEQFF.

The V call is TRBV11-1, the J call TRBJ1-1, with D hard to call. Germline V gene data show CDR1 as SGHAT and CDR2 as FQDESV (reference sequence). The V gene lost 2 bases and the J gene lost 4 bases, with 11 bases spanning the gap. The CDR3 consists of 14 residues. CDR3 DNA: TGTGCCAGCAGCTTAACGGGGTCGGCCACTGAAGCTTTCTTT. It encodes CASSLTGSATEAFF. Looking up the rest from reference TRBV11-1 and TRBJ1-1 gives the full variable domain: EAEVAQSPRYKITEKSQAVAFWCDPISGHATLYWYRQILGQGPELLVQFQDESVVDDSQLPKDRFSAERLKGVDSTLKIQPAELGDSAMYLCASSLTGSATEAFFGQGTRLTVV.

The chain joins TRBV7-9 to TRBJ2-3; D may be TRBD2 (7 bases). V was trimmed by 5 bases and J by 6 bases, leaving 15 bases between them. CDR3 size: 14 residues. Germline CDR1 reads SEHNR; CDR2 reads FQNEAQ (reference sequence). CDR3 DNA: TGTGCCAGCAGCACCACTAGGGGGGGTGATACGCAGTATTTT. Translation gives CASSTTRGGDTQYF.

The chain joins TRBV19 to TRBJ1-1; TRBD1 matches 7 bases. The V segment lost 6 bases and the J segment 2 bases; nucleotides outside the gene matches: 12. Germline V gene data show CDR1 as LNHDA and CDR2 as SQIVND (reference sequence). There are 16 residues in the CDR3. This CDR3 is CASRSLEGGLNTEAFF. CDR3 nucleotide sequence: TGTGCCAGTAGATCGCTGGAAGGGGGCCTCAACACTGAAGCTTTCTTT.

This rearrangement joins TRBV19 to TRBJ1-5; no clear D gene. V was cut by 0 bases and J by 4 bases, with 4 bases left in between. The CDR3 is 13 amino acids. Germline V gene sequence: CDR1 LNHDA, CDR2 SQIVND (reference sequence). The CDR3 sequence is CASSIEANQPQHF. The CDR3 region has the DNA TGTGCCAGTAGTATAGAGGCAAATCAGCCCCAGCATTTT.

This chain joins TRBV30 and TRBJ1-4, with D possibly matching TRBD1 (5 bases). Trimming stripped 3 bases from V and 0 bases from J, with 17 bases between. This CDR3 is built from 17 residues. CDR1 is GTSNPN, CDR2 SVGIG, per germline (reference sequence). This CDR3 is CAWSRGAEVATNEKLFF. Here the CDR3 DNA reads TGTGCCTGGAGCCGTGGGGCGGAAGTTGCAACTAATGAAAAACTGTTTTTT.

The rearrangement links TRBV4-3 to TRBJ1-1, with TRBD1 identical over 7 bases. CDR1 is LGHNA and CDR2 is YSLEER in the germline V gene. J lost 5 bases, V lost 3 bases, and 6 bases had no gene match. The CDR3 totals 14 residues. The CDR3 nucleotides read TGCGCCAGCAGCCACACCGACAGGGAGACTGAAGCTTTCTTT. Amino acid sequence: CASSHTDRETEAFF.

The chain carries TRBV7-2 and TRBJ2-5, with 12 bases lining up with TRBD2. The CDR3 totals 18 residues. Germline CDR1 is SGHTA and CDR2 is FQGNSA. The trim removed 2 bases at V and 5 bases at J, leaving 12 bases unmatched. In nucleotides, the CDR3 is TGTGCCAGCAGCTTATACCTAGCGGGGGGGCCTTTCTGGGAGACCCAGTACTTC. The encoded protein is CASSLYLAGGPFWETQYF.

This clone was counted only a few times. The rearrangement joins TRBV4-1 to TRBJ1-6; 7 bases map to TRBD1. The CDR3 totals 15 residues. The V gene's germline CDR1 is MGHRA and CDR2 YSYEKL. J lost 8 bases, V lost 4 bases, and 8 bases had no gene match. This CDR3 is CASSRDSLGDSPLHF. In DNA form, the CDR3 reads TGCGCCAGCAGCCGGGACAGCCTTGGCGATTCACCCCTCCACTTT.

CDR3 in amino acids: CASSVSFGSGNTIYF. Here the CDR3 DNA reads TGTGCCAGCAGCGTATCGTTCGGGTCTGGAAACACCATATATTTT. The V and J genes are TRBV9 and TRBJ1-3; D not resolved. The germline V gene encodes CDR1 SGDLS and CDR2 YYNGEE. Trimming left V 1 base short and J 1 base short, with 9 bases between. The CDR3 loop spans 15 amino acids.

This chain uses TRBV7-8 with TRBJ2-1, with 8 nucleotides matching TRBD2. CDR3 length: 16 residues. V shed 5 bases, J shed 2 bases, and the junction held 8 bases outside the gene matches. Germline V lookup: CDR1 SGHVS, CDR2 FQNEAQ. CDR3 region: CASSPTGGVTYNEQFF. The CDR3 region has the DNA TGTGCCAGCAGCCCGACGGGAGGGGTCACCTACAATGAGCAGTTCTTC. Complete variable domain (other parts from reference TRBV7-8 and TRBJ2-1): GAGVSQSPRYKVAKRGQDVALRCDPISGHVSLFWYQQALGQGPEFLTYFQNEAQLDKSGLPSDRFFAERPEGSVSTLKIQRTQQEDSAVYLCASSPTGGVTYNEQFFGPGTRLTVL.

The chain couples TRBV29-1 to TRBJ2-7; tentative D call: TRBD2 (6 bases). CDR3 length equals 12 residues. The V end was cut by 8 bases, the J end by 3 bases, with 14 bases between. CDR1 is SQVTM, CDR2 ANQGSEA, per germline. The CDR3 loop is CSIGRSGYEQYF. CDR3 DNA: TGCAGCATTGGGAGGTCGGGCTACGAGCAGTACTTC.

The chain joins TRBV2 to TRBJ2-2; D possibly corresponds to TRBD2 (7 bases). Trimming cost V 3 bases and J 8 bases, with 25 bases left between them. CDR3 length: 18 amino acids. Germline V gene data show CDR1 as SNHLY and CDR2 as FYNNEI. DNA of the CDR3: TGTGCCAGCAGTGATGTCCAGGGGCTAGCGGTGGGGAGAGGGGAGCTGTTTTTT. As protein: CASSDVQGLAVGRGELFF.

The gene calls are TRBV5-4 and TRBJ1-1; 9 bases map to TRBD1. The CDR3 is 15 residues long. Trimming at V came to 3 bases and at J to 6 bases, leaving 9 bases not matched to a gene. From germline, CDR1 is SGHNT and CDR2 YYREEE (reference sequence). CDR3 sequence reads: CASSWTGEGNAEAFF. The CDR3 DNA follows: TGTGCCAGCAGCTGGACAGGGGAGGGAAATGCTGAAGCTTTCTTT.

The genes are TRBV4-3 and TRBJ1-4; D uncertain. The CDR3 is 13 amino acids. From germline, CDR1 is LGHNA and CDR2 YSLEER. With 3 bases removed from V and 8 bases from J, the gap between germline ends came to 10 bases. CDR3 sequence (DNA): TGCGCCAGCAGCCACCCCAGCGGGGAAAAACTGTTTTTT. Translation: CASSHPSGEKLFF.

The rearrangement links TRBV11-2 to TRBJ2-3, with 15 bases fitting TRBD2. Germline V CDR1 and CDR2: SGHAT, FQNNGV. CDR3 length: 23 residues. Trimming at V came to 6 bases and at J to 2 bases, leaving 24 bases not matched to a gene. CDR3 sequence reads: CASSTSPIIGQGLAGGLTDTQYF. CDR3 in DNA: TGTGCCAGCAGTACATCCCCGATAATTGGACAGGGACTAGCGGGGGGACTCACAGATACGCAGTATTTT.

The V call is TRBV24-1, the J call TRBJ2-3, with 10 bases identical to TRBD2. This CDR3 has 19 residues. Looked up from germline, CDR1 is KGHDR and CDR2 is SFDVKD. The trim removed 4 bases at V and 4 bases at J, leaving 16 bases unmatched. The CDR3 loop reads CATSESGHGSAGGPDTQYF. The CDR3 DNA sequence: TGTGCCACCAGTGAGTCGGGGCACGGGTCAGCGGGGGGGCCAGATACGCAGTATTTT.

The chain employs TRBV5-6 and TRBJ1-6; possibly TRBD1 for D (6 bases). The CDR3 extends over 15 amino acids. Looked up from germline, CDR1 is SGHDT and CDR2 is YYEEEE. The V end was cut by 4 bases, the J end by 8 bases, with 16 bases between. CDR3 in DNA: TGTGCCAGCAGCATGACGATATCAGGGGATTCACCCCTCCACTTT. Protein sequence: CASSMTISGDSPLHF. The entire variable domain, with the rest obtained from reference TRBV5-6 and TRBJ1-6, is as follows: DAGVTQSPTHLIKTRGQQVTLRCSPKSGHDTVSWYQQALGQGPQFIFQYYEEEERQRGNFPDRFSGHQFPNYSSELNVNALLLGDSALYLCASSMTISGDSPLHFGNGTRLTVT.

V gene TRBV9 combines with J gene TRBJ2-6, with unresolved D. CDR3 length: 15 amino acids. Trimming left V 6 bases short and J 1 base short, with 11 bases between. From germline, CDR1 is SGDLS and CDR2 YYNGEE. The CDR3: CASNRGLSGANVLTF. DNA for the CDR3: TGTGCCAGCAACCGTGGCCTTTCTGGGGCCAACGTCCTGACTTTC.

The V and J genes are TRBV24-1 and TRBJ2-2; unclear D gene. The CDR3 covers 13 residues. Germline V CDR1 and CDR2: KGHDR, SFDVKD. The V and J ends lost 4 bases and 13 bases respectively, with 15 bases between them. The CDR3: CATSERGLSGLFF. DNA for the CDR3: TGTGCCACCAGTGAGCGCGGCCTCTCGGGGCTGTTTTTT.

This sequence joins TRBV7-2 and TRBJ2-3; tentatively, D is TRBD1 (5 bases). The CDR3 length is 15 residues. V was trimmed by 8 bases and J by 1 base, leaving 16 bases between them. Looked up from germline, CDR1 is SGHTA and CDR2 is FQGNSA. The CDR3 nucleotides are TGTGCCAGCCTCCAGGTGGGGCCTCGCACAGATACGCAGTATTTT. It yields the protein CASLQVGPRTDTQYF.

The chain carries TRBV5-1 and TRBJ1-1; possibly TRBD1 for D (5 bases). Germline V gene lookup returns CDR1 SGHRS and CDR2 YFSETQ. The germline V and J ends were trimmed by 5 bases and 5 bases, with 10 bases remaining between them. The CDR3 loop spans 12 amino acids. The CDR3 spells CASSWEGTEAFF. The CDR3 bases are TGCGCCAGCAGTTGGGAGGGGACTGAAGCTTTCTTT.

This chain uses TRBV29-1 with TRBJ2-2; 7 nucleotides match TRBD1. Germline V CDR1 and CDR2: SQVTM, ANQGSEA. The CDR3 has 14 residues. With V trimmed by 4 bases and J by 1 base, 3 bases remained unmatched. The CDR3 DNA is TGCAGCGTTGCCGACAGGGTGAACACCGGGGAGCTGTTTTTT. It specifies CSVADRVNTGELFF.

A remark on this clone: Other DNA variants within this sample encode the same CDR3. The chain carries TRBV29-1 and TRBJ1-5, with 10 bases fitting TRBD1. This CDR3 is 13 amino acids long. The germline gives CDR1 SQVTM, CDR2 ANQGSEA. The trim removed 6 bases at V and 6 bases at J, leaving 5 bases unmatched. CDR3 sequence reads: CSVGTGAGQPQHF. In DNA form, the CDR3 reads TGCAGCGTGGGGACAGGGGCTGGTCAGCCCCAGCATTTT.

This clone was seen just once. This chain uses TRBV5-1 with TRBJ2-1; a weak D match, TRBD1 (7 bases). The CDR3 spans 14 residues. With 3 bases removed from V and 5 bases from J, the gap between germline ends came to 12 bases. From germline, CDR1 is SGHRS and CDR2 YFSETQ. The CDR3 region is CASSWGDRNNEQFF. DNA of the CDR3: TGCGCCAGCAGCTGGGGGGACAGAAACAATGAGCAGTTCTTC.

This clone was recorded a few times. V usage is TRBV12-3 or TRBV12-4 and J usage is TRBJ2-5; D may be TRBD1 (5 bases). V dropped 8 bases and J dropped 4 bases, with 14 bases sitting between them. The CDR3 is 13 amino acids. This CDR3 reads CASRTQGRETQYF. Written as DNA, the CDR3 is TGTGCCAGCCGCACCCAGGGTAGAGAGACCCAGTACTTC.